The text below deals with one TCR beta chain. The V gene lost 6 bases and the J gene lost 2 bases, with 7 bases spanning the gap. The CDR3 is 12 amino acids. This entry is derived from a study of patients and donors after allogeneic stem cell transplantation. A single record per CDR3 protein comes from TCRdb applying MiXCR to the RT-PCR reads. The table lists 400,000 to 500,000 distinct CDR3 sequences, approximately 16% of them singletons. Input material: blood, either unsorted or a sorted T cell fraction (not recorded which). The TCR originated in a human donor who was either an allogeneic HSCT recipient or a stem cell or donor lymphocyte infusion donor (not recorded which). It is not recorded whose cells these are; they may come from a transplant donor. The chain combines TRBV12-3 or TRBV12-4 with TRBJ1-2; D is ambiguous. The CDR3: CASRGSNYGYTF. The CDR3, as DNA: TGTGCCAGCAGGGGCTCCAACTATGGCTACACCTTC.